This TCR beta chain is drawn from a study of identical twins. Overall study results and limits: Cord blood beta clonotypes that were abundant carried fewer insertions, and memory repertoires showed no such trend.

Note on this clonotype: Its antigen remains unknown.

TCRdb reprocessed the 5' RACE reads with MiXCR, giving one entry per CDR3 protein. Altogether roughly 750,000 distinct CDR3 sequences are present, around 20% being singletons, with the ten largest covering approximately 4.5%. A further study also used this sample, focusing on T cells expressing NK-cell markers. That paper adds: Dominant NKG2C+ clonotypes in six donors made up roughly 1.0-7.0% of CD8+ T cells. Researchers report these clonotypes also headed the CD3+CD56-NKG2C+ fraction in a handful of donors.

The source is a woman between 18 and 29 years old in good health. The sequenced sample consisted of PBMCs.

For the CDR3, the DNA is TGTGCCAGCACCACTCACGGGGTTGGGTACACCGGGGAGCTGTTTTTT. As protein: CASTTHGVGYTGELFF. V usage is TRBV5-5 and J usage is TRBJ2-2; a weak D match, TRBD2 (5 bases). Germline V CDR1 and CDR2: SGHKS, YYEKEE (reference sequence). This CDR3 comprises 16 residues. The V gene lost 6 bases and the J gene lost 3 bases, with 18 bases spanning the gap.